This TCR beta chain was documented in a study of blood T cells in healthy people across ages. Study details: For every two T cells, template switching captured about one barcoded beta molecule.

A second roughly 7 to 11 cycle PCR used barcoded and J-beta primers. In TCRdb, the 5' RACE reads were re-called with MiXCR into one record per CDR3 protein. The data hold 660,000 or so distinct CDR3 sequences, with approximately 50% observed a single time. This clonotype was recorded a few times. The CDR3 is 13 residues long. Germline loops: CDR1 MDHEN, CDR2 SYDVKM. Trimming pared 9 bases from V and 9 bases from J, leaving 18 bases between. The sample taken for sequencing was blood. The origin of this receptor is a man aged 60 to 69 in good health. The rearrangement joins TRBV28 to TRBJ2-1; either TRBD1 or TRBD2 may supply D (6 bases each). CDR3 region: CASGGGPVGEQFF. The CDR3 DNA reads as TGTGCCAGTGGAGGGGGGCCTGTCGGTGAGCAGTTCTTC.